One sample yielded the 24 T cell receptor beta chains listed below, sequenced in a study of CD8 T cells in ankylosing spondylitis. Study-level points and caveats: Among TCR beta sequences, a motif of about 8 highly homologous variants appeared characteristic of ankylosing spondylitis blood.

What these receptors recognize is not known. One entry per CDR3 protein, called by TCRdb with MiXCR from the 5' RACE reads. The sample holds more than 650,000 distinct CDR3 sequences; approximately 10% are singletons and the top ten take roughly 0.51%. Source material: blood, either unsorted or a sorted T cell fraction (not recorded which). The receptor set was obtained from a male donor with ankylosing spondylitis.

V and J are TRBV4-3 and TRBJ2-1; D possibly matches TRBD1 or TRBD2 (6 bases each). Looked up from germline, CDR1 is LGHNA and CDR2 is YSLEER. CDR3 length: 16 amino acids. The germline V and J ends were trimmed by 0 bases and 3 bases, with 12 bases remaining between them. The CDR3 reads CASSQEEQGGYNEQFF. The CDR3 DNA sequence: TGCGCCAGCAGCCAAGAAGAACAGGGAGGCTACAATGAGCAGTTCTTC.

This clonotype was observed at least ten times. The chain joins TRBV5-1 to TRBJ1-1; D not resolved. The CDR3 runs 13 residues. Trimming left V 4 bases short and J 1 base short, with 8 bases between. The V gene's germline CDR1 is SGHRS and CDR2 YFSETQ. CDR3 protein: CASSQDPNTEAFF. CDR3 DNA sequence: TGCGCCAGCAGCCAGGATCCGAACACTGAAGCTTTCTTT.

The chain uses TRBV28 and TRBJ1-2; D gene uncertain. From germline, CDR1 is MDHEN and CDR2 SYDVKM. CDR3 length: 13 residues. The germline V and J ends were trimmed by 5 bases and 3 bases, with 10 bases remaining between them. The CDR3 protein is CASSATPYYGYTF. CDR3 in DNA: TGTGCCAGCAGTGCCACTCCTTACTATGGCTACACCTTC.

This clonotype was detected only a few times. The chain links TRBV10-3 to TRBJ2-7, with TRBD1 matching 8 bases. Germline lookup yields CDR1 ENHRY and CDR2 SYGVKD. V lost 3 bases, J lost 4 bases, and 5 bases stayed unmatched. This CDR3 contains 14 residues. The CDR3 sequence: CAISDGRGPYEQYF. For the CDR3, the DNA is TGTGCCATCAGTGATGGCAGGGGGCCTTACGAGCAGTACTTC.

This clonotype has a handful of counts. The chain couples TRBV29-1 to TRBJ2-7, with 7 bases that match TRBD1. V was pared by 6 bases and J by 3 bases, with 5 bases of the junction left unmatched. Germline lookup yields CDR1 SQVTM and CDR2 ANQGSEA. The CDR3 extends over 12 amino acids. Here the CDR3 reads CSVGTDFYEQYF. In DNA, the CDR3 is TGCAGCGTGGGGACAGATTTCTACGAGCAGTACTTC.

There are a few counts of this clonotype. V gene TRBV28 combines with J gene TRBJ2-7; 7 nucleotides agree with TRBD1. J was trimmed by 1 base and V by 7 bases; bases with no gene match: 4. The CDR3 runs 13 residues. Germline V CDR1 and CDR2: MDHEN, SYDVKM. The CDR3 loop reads CASNPGQSYEQYF. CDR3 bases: TGTGCCAGCAACCCGGGACAGTCCTACGAGCAGTACTTC. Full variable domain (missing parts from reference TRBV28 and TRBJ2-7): DVKVTQSSRYLVKRTGEKVFLECVQDMDHENMFWYRQDPGLGLRLIYFSYDVKMKEKGDIPEGYSVSREKKERFSLILESASTNQTSMYLCASNPGQSYEQYFGPGTRLTVT.

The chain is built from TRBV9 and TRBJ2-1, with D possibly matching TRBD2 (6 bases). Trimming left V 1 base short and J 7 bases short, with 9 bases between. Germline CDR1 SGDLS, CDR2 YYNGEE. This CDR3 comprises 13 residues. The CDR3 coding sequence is TGTGCCAGCAGCGTAATCGGAGGGAATGAGCAGTTCTTC. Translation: CASSVIGGNEQFF.

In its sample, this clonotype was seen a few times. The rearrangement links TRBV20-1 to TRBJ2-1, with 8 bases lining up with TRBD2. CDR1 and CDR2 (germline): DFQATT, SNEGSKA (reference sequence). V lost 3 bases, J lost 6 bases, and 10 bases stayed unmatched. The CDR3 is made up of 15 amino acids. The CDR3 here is CSARRPAGVGNEQFF. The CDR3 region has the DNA TGCAGTGCTAGGCGACCAGCGGGAGTCGGCAATGAGCAGTTCTTC.

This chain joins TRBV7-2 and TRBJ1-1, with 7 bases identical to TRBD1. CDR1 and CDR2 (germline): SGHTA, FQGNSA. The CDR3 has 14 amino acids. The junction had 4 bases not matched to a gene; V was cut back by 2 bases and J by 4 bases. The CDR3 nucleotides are TGTGCCAGCAGCTTAACCCACAGGGGCACTGAAGCTTTCTTT. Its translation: CASSLTHRGTEAFF.

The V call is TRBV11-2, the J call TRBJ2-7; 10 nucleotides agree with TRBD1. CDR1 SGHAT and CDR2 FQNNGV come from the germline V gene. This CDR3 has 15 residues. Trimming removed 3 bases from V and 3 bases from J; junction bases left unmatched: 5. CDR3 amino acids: CASSFDRGLDYEQYF. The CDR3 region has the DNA TGTGCCAGCAGCTTTGACAGGGGGCTTGACTACGAGCAGTACTTC.

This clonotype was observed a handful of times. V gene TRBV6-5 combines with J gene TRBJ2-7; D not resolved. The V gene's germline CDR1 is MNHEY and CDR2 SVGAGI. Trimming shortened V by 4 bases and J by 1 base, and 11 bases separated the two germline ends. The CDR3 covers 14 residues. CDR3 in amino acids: CASSFPTGSYEQYF. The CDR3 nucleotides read TGTGCCAGCAGTTTCCCGACTGGATCCTACGAGCAGTACTTC.

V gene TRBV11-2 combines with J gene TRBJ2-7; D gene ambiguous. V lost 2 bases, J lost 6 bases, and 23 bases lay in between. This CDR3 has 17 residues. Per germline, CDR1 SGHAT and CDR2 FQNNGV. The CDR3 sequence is CASSLNYAKANTGEQYF. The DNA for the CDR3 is TGTGCCAGCAGCTTAAATTACGCTAAGGCAAATACTGGCGAGCAGTACTTC.

CDR3 sequence (DNA): TGCGCCAGCAGCCAAACGTTTGCAACTAATGAAAAACTGTTTTTT. Translation: CASSQTFATNEKLFF. The J gene is TRBJ1-4, the V gene TRBV4-1; D gene ambiguous. Germline V gene sequence: CDR1 MGHRA, CDR2 YSYEKL. CDR3 size: 15 residues. V was cut by 2 bases and J by 0 bases, with 7 bases left in between.

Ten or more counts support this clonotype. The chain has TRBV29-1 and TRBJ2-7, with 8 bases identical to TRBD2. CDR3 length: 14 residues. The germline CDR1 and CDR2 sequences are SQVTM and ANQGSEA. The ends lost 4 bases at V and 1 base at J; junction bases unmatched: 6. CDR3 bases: TGCAGCGTTGCACTGCGCGGGGGGTCCTACGAGCAGTACTTC. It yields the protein CSVALRGGSYEQYF.

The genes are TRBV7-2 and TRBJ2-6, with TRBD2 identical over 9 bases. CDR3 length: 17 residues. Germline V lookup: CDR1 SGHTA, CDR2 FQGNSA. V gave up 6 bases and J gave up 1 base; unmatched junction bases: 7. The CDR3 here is CASRRAGGVSGANVLTF. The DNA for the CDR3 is TGTGCCAGCAGACGAGCGGGGGGCGTTTCTGGGGCCAACGTCCTGACTTTC.

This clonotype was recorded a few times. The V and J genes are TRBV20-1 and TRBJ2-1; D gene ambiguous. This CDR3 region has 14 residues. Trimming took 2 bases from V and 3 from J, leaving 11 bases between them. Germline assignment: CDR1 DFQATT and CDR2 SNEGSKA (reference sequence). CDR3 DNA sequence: TGCAGTGCTAGATGGTCAATCTTCTACAATGAGCAGTTCTTC. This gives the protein CSARWSIFYNEQFF.

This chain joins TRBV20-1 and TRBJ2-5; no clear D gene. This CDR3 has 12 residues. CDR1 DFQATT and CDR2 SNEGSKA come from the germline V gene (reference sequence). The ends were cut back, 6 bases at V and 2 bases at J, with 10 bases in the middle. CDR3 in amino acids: CSAMDGQETQYF. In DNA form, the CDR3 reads TGCAGTGCGATGGACGGGCAAGAGACCCAGTACTTC.

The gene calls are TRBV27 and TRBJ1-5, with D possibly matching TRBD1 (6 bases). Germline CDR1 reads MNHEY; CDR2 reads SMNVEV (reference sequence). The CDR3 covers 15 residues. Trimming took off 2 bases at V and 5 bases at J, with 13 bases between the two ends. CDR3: CASSLVSGAHQPQHF. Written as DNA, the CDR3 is TGTGCCAGCAGTTTAGTCTCAGGGGCCCATCAGCCCCAGCATTTT.

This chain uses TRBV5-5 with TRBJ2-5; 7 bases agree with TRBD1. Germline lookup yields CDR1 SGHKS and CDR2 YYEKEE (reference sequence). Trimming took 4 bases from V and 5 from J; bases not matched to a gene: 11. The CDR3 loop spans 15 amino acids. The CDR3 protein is CASSSAGTEYETQYF. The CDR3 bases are TGTGCCAGCAGCAGTGCCGGGACAGAATATGAGACCCAGTACTTC.

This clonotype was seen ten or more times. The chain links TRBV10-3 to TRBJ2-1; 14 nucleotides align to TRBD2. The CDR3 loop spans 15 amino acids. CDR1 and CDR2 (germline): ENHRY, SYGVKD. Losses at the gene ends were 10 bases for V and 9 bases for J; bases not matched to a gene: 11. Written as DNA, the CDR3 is TGTGCCAGCCAGGTGGGACTAGCGGGAGAAGGTGAGCAGTTCTTC. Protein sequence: CASQVGLAGEGEQFF.

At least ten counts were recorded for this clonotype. This chain's CDR3 is CATADQGNEQFF. CDR3 DNA: TGTGCCACCGCCGACCAGGGCAATGAGCAGTTCTTC. V gene TRBV24-1 combines with J gene TRBJ2-1, with a tentative D call TRBD1 (5 bases). The CDR3 sequence is 12 residues long. Germline V gene lookup returns CDR1 KGHDR and CDR2 SFDVKD. The V end was cut by 9 bases, the J end by 6 bases, with 11 bases between.

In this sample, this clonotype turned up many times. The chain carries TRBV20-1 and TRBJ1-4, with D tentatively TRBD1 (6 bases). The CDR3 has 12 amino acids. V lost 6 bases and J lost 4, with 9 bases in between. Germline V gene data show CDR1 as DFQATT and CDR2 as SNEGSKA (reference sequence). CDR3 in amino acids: CSATGLNEKLFF. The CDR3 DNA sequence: TGCAGTGCGACAGGCCTTAATGAAAAACTGTTTTTT.

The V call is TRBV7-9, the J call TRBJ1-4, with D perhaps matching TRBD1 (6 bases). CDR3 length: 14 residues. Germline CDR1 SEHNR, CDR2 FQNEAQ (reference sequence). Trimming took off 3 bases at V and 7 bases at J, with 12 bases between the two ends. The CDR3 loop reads CASSFSQGSEKLFF. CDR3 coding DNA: TGTGCCAGCAGCTTTTCACAGGGAAGTGAAAAACTGTTTTTT.

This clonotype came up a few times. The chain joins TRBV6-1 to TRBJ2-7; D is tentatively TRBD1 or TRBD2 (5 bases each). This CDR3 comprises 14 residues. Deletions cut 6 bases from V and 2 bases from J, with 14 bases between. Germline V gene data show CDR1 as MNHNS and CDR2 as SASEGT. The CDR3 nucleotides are TGTGCCAGCAGCGTACCGGGACGTACCTACGAGCAGTACTTC. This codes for CASSVPGRTYEQYF.